Following are 14 T cell receptor beta chains from one sample sequenced in a study of blood T cell repertoires in COVID-19. This table comes from immunoSEQ multiplex PCR, and its TCRdb copy is limited to in-frame clones, with some not included. This table holds 390,000 or so clones, roughly 90% found once. Source material: peripheral blood. The receptors come from a woman aged 25 to 39 with active or convalescent COVID-19.

The chain recombines TRBV19 with TRBJ1-5; possibly TRBD1 for D (6 bases). V dropped 8 bases and J dropped 3 bases, with 14 bases sitting between them. CDR1 and CDR2 (germline): LNHDA, SQIVND (reference sequence). The CDR3 runs 14 residues. The CDR3 nucleotides read TGTGCCAGTTGTGACCGGGACACCAATCAGCCCCAGCATTTT. Amino acids: CASCDRDTNQPQHF.

J is TRBJ1-2 and V is TRBV6-5; possible D gene TRBD1, 5 bases. Trimming took 0 bases from V and 6 from J, leaving 17 bases between them. The CDR3 loop spans 16 amino acids. Germline values: CDR1 MNHEY, CDR2 SVGAGI. The CDR3 DNA reads as TGTGCCAGCAGTTACTCGAACACGGGGGGTCTGCATGGCTACACCTTC. Its protein product is CASSYSNTGGLHGYTF.

This rearrangement joins TRBV5-1 to TRBJ1-1, with 8 nucleotides matching TRBD1. The V segment lost 6 bases and the J segment 1 base; nucleotides outside the gene matches: 11. Germline V lookup: CDR1 SGHRS, CDR2 YFSETQ. The CDR3 has 16 residues. The CDR3: CASTNTGQGQNTEAFF. The CDR3 nucleotides are TGCGCCAGCACTAATACAGGACAGGGCCAGAACACTGAAGCTTTCTTT.

The V gene is TRBV6-1, the J gene TRBJ2-4, with 9 bases lining up with TRBD1. This CDR3 spans 16 amino acids. Germline V CDR1 and CDR2: MNHNS, SASEGT. J was trimmed by 8 bases and V by 3 bases; bases with no gene match: 11. CDR3 sequence reads: CASSDPTGGARYIQYF. The CDR3 nucleotides read TGTGCCAGCAGTGATCCCACAGGGGGCGCGAGGTACATTCAGTACTTC.

J is TRBJ1-5 and V is TRBV5-1; perhaps TRBD1 as D (5 bases). This CDR3 is built from 13 residues. V was trimmed by 5 bases and J by 3 bases, leaving 9 bases between them. Germline V lookup: CDR1 SGHRS, CDR2 YFSETQ. The CDR3 coding sequence is TGCGCCAGCAGTGGAGGGACCAATCAGCCCCAGCATTTT. Translation: CASSGGTNQPQHF.

This chain joins TRBV10-1 and TRBJ1-1, with no clear D. CDR3 length: 14 residues. Germline values: CDR1 WNHNN, CDR2 SYGVQD (reference sequence). V was clipped by 4 bases and J by 1 base, with 10 bases between them. DNA for the CDR3: TGCGCCAGCAGTGCTACCGACTGGAACACTGAAGCTTTCTTT. Its translation is CASSATDWNTEAFF.

This chain links TRBV19 with TRBJ1-4, with D maybe TRBD1 (5 bases). This CDR3 contains 16 residues. Germline-derived CDR1 and CDR2 are LNHDA and SQIVND (reference sequence). V was clipped by 7 bases and J by 3 bases, with 18 bases between them. CDR3 sequence: CASTSPSREANEKLFF. The CDR3 DNA reads TGTGCCAGTACCTCACCATCCAGGGAGGCTAATGAAAAACTGTTTTTT.

This chain uses TRBV6-5 with TRBJ1-3; D may be TRBD1 (5 bases). Germline lookup yields CDR1 MNHEY and CDR2 SVGAGI. This CDR3 region has 14 residues. V was trimmed by 10 bases and J by 3 bases, leaving 16 bases between them. The CDR3 is CATDWGDGGNTIYF. The DNA for the CDR3 is TGTGCCACCGATTGGGGGGACGGTGGAAACACCATATATTTT.

The gene calls are TRBV5-4 and TRBJ2-7; D is unresolved. The germline gives CDR1 SGHNT, CDR2 YYREEE (reference sequence). Between the trimmed V and J ends, which lost 3 bases and 6 bases, there was a span of 13 bases. The length of the CDR3 is 13 residues. The CDR3, as DNA: TGTGCCAGCAGCTCCCCCCCATCGAGCGAGCAGTACTTC. Translated, it gives CASSSPPSSEQYF.

The DNA for the CDR3 is TGTGCCAGCAGTGAAGGTACAGAGGGTAGCTATGGCTACACCTTC. As protein: CASSEGTEGSYGYTF. V and J are TRBV6-1 and TRBJ1-2, with D unresolved. V shed 1 base and J shed 4 bases, with 13 bases lying between them. The CDR3 is 15 amino acids. From germline, CDR1 is MNHNS and CDR2 SASEGT.

This chain connects TRBV9 to TRBJ2-2, with 12 nucleotides matching TRBD1. Trimming at V came to 3 bases and at J to 7 bases, leaving 10 bases not matched to a gene. In germline, CDR1 is SGDLS, CDR2 YYNGEE. The CDR3 loop spans 17 amino acids. For the CDR3, the DNA is TGTGCCAGCAGCGGACGGCGGGACAGGGGGCTTGGCGGGGAGCTGTTTTTT. It specifies CASSGRRDRGLGGELFF.

Here the CDR3 reads CASSLFEAEQYF. As DNA, the CDR3 is TGTGCCAGCAGCTTGTTCGAGGCAGAGCAGTACTTC. The J gene is TRBJ2-7, the V gene TRBV5-6; D is unclear. Trimming shortened V by 1 base and J by 7 bases, and 9 bases separated the two germline ends. This CDR3 has 12 amino acids. Per the germline V gene, CDR1 is SGHDT and CDR2 is YYEEEE. The full variable domain, rest sourced from reference TRBV5-6 and TRBJ2-7, is DAGVTQSPTHLIKTRGQQVTLRCSPKSGHDTVSWYQQALGQGPQFIFQYYEEEERQRGNFPDRFSGHQFPNYSSELNVNALLLGDSALYLCASSLFEAEQYFGPGTRLTVT.

The chain couples TRBV6-4 to TRBJ1-2; D remains ambiguous. CDR3 size: 13 residues. The V gene lost 0 bases and the J gene lost 7 bases, with 9 bases spanning the gap. The germline CDR1 and CDR2 sequences are MRHNA and SNTAGT. The CDR3 region has the DNA TGTGCCAGCAGTGACTCGACGGGGTTTGGCTACACCTTC. Translated: CASSDSTGFGYTF.

The chain employs TRBV12-3 or TRBV12-4 and TRBJ1-2; 8 bases are shared with TRBD1. The CDR3 is 13 residues long. V was clipped by 3 bases and J by 8 bases; unmatched bases: 5. The CDR3 DNA follows: TGTGCCAGCAGTTTTTCAGGGGGCGGGGGCTACACCTTC. The encoded protein is CASSFSGGGGYTF.